This passage covers 2 T cell receptor beta chains from one sample sequenced in a study of shared clonotypes between healthy human individuals. CD45RO negativity and positive selection for CCR7 defined naive CD8 cells, a population that excluded terminally differentiated effector memory CD45RA+ cells. Here immunoSEQ multiplex PCR was the method, and the copy in TCRdb shows in-frame clones only, minus some. The sample holds some 2 million clones, about 95% seen once. Material for sequencing was naive CD8+ T cells sorted from blood. These receptors were taken from a man aged 18 to 29 in good health.

The V call is TRBV5-1, the J call TRBJ1-3, with unresolved D. Germline lookup yields CDR1 SGHRS and CDR2 YFSETQ. The CDR3 totals 16 residues. Trimming took 4 bases from V and 2 from J, leaving 16 bases between them. The CDR3 reads CASSLHEWQTGNTIYF. The CDR3 DNA follows: TGCGCCAGCAGCCTCCACGAATGGCAGACTGGAAACACCATATATTTT.

The gene calls are TRBV11-2 and TRBJ2-3; D possibly corresponds to TRBD2 (5 bases). CDR1 and CDR2 from the germline V gene are SGHAT and FQNNGV. V lost 2 bases, J lost 1 base, and 16 bases lay in between. The length of the CDR3 is 17 residues. The CDR3 reads CASSLYYSSEGTDTQYF. DNA for the CDR3: TGTGCCAGCAGCTTATATTACAGCTCGGAGGGCACAGATACGCAGTATTTT.